This TCR beta chain was profiled in a study of T cell responses to AZD1222 COVID-19 vaccine. Whole-study findings and limits: Variant regions that are unmutated are reportedly the target of nearly half of spike-specific TCRs. Seropositive AZD1222 recipients at baseline numbered only five to seven. Two doses of AZD1222 preceded a rise in Spike-specific TCR breadth and depth. All repertoire sampling was performed exclusively after the peak T cell response.

Regarding this clone: The antigen is not known.

TCRdb's table, derived via immunoSEQ multiplex PCR, lists solely in-frame clones and lacks some. Of more than 100,000 clones listed, 80% to 95% were seen once; the top ten hold over 7.5%. This CDR3 has 12 amino acids. From germline, CDR1 is SQVTM and CDR2 ANQGSEA. V lost 5 bases and J lost 1, with 8 bases in between. Sequencing used peripheral blood, obtained 28 days after the second AZD1222 dose. The receptor was isolated from an adult who received the AZD1222 COVID-19 vaccine. V gene TRBV29-1 combines with J gene TRBJ1-2, with TRBD1 as a possible D gene (5 bases). CDR3 sequence reads: CSVFGGNYGYTF. The CDR3 DNA reads as TGCAGCGTTTTCGGGGGTAACTATGGCTACACCTTC.